This is a list of T cell receptor beta chains from one sample in a study of T cell responses to AZD1222 COVID-19 vaccine. The table came from immunoSEQ multiplex PCR; TCRdb's copy has only in-frame clones and leaves some out. The table includes roughly 180,000 clones, 85% to 95% detected once. The sample here was peripheral blood, taken 28 days after the second dose of the MenACWY control vaccine. These TCRs come from an adult who received the MenACWY meningococcal vaccine as a control. The CDR3 runs from the conserved cysteine through the conserved F or W. A D gene is named only where the DNA matches it firmly. Clone size, where shown, is once, few, many, or a class for clones that have expanded.

v_call	j_call	d_call	clone_size	cdr3_aa	cdr3_nt
TRBV28	TRBJ2-2	.	.	CATQGDVTGELFF	TGTGCCACTCAGGGCGACGTGACCGGGGAGCTGTTTTTT
TRBV19	TRBJ1-2	.	.	CASTRGTYGYTF	TGTGCCAGTACTAGGGGGACCTATGGCTACACCTTC
TRBV4-1	TRBJ2-1	.	.	CASSQGTLSSYNEQFF	TGCGCCAGCAGCCAAGGGACTTTAAGCTCCTACAATGAGCAGTTCTTC
TRBV18	TRBJ1-3	.	.	CASSTDRTGNTIYF	TGTGCCAGCTCAACTGACAGAACTGGAAACACCATATATTTT
TRBV29-1	TRBJ1-1	.	once	CSAKKGTEAFF	TGCAGCGCCAAGAAGGGGACTGAAGCTTTCTTT
TRBV27	TRBJ2-3	.	.	CASSFGGRADTQYF	TGTGCCAGCAGTTTCGGCGGACGGGCAGATACGCAGTATTTT
TRBV20-1	TRBJ2-1	.	.	CSARYNEQFF	TGCAGTGCTAGGTACAATGAGCAGTTCTTC
TRBV19	TRBJ2-6	.	.	CASRRLSGANVLTF	TGTGCCAGTCGCCGGCTCTCTGGGGCCAACGTCCTGACTTTC
TRBV25-1	TRBJ2-2	.	.	CASSRTGSSGELFF	TGTGCCAGCAGTAGAACAGGGAGTTCCGGGGAGCTGTTTTTT
TRBV4-1	TRBJ1-2	.	.	CASSQSGLYGYTF	TGCGCCAGCAGCCAATCAGGGCTGTATGGCTACACCTTC
TRBV5-8	TRBJ1-1	.	.	CASTIAWKSNTEAFF	TGTGCCAGCACCATCGCATGGAAGTCGAACACTGAAGCTTTCTTT
TRBV6-2/TRBV6-3	TRBJ1-5	.	.	CASSAAPGGPQHF	TGTGCCAGCAGCGCGGCGCCCGGGGGGCCCCAGCATTTT
TRBV19	TRBJ1-6	.	once	CASGDAWNSPLHF	TGTGCCAGCGGGGACGCCTGGAATTCACCCCTCCACTTT
TRBV6-5	TRBJ1-1	TRBD1	.	CASRDTQGPNTEAFF	TGTGCCAGCAGAGATACACAGGGGCCGAACACTGAAGCTTTCTTT
TRBV27	TRBJ1-2	TRBD1	.	CASSSTGNGYTF	TGTGCCAGCAGTTCGACAGGGAATGGCTACACCTTC
TRBV12-3/TRBV12-4	TRBJ1-1	TRBD1	.	CASIGQANTEAFF	TGTGCCAGCATTGGACAGGCGAACACTGAAGCTTTCTTT
TRBV5-1	TRBJ2-7	.	.	CASSFGLIQDYEQYF	TGCGCCAGCAGCTTCGGGCTAATTCAAGACTACGAGCAGTACTTC
TRBV7-9	TRBJ1-1	.	.	CASSPLWDTKNTEAFF	TGTGCCAGCAGCCCGCTTTGGGACACCAAGAACACTGAAGCTTTCTTT
TRBV2	TRBJ1-5	TRBD1	.	CASSGQGNSRIQPQHF	TGTGCCAGCAGTGGACAGGGAAACAGTCGTATTCAGCCCCAGCATTTT
TRBV12-3/TRBV12-4	TRBJ2-5	.	.	CASSLSHQETQYF	TGTGCCAGCAGTTTATCCCACCAAGAGACCCAGTACTTC
TRBV7-9	TRBJ1-5	.	.	CASSLGQAPSNQPQHF	TGTGCCAGCAGCTTAGGGCAGGCCCCTAGCAATCAGCCCCAGCATTTT
TRBV5-5	TRBJ1-1	.	.	CASSWQPNTEAFF	TGTGCCAGCAGCTGGCAGCCGAACACTGAAGCTTTCTTT
TRBV6-1	TRBJ2-1	.	.	CASSERAAGYGNEQFF	TGTGCCAGCAGTGAAAGAGCGGCAGGGTACGGGAATGAGCAGTTCTTC
TRBV19	TRBJ1-5	TRBD1	.	CASSTLQGAQPQHF	TGTGCCAGTAGTACCTTACAGGGGGCTCAGCCCCAGCATTTT
TRBV19	TRBJ2-7	.	.	CASSIRRGRGEQYF	TGTGCCAGTAGTATCAGGAGGGGGCGTGGGGAGCAGTACTTC
TRBV6-2/TRBV6-3	TRBJ1-2	.	.	CASSSQGWGYTF	TGTGCCAGCAGTTCACAGGGATGGGGCTACACCTTC
TRBV30	TRBJ1-2	.	.	CAWSFRAGGYTF	TGTGCCTGGAGTTTCAGAGCCGGTGGCTACACCTTC
TRBV19	TRBJ2-2	.	.	CASSAQGTGELFF	TGTGCCAGTAGCGCCCAGGGGACCGGGGAGCTGTTTTTT
TRBV10-1	TRBJ1-1	.	.	CASSEYRRDTEAFF	TGCGCCAGCAGTGAGTATAGGAGAGACACTGAAGCTTTCTTT
TRBV7-9	TRBJ1-5	.	.	CASSPGSGPRDQPQHF	TGTGCCAGCAGCCCGGGCTCGGGGCCCAGGGATCAGCCCCAGCATTTT
TRBV3-1/TRBV3-2	TRBJ1-1	TRBD1	once	CASTLGTGPLNTEAFF	TGTGCCAGCACCTTGGGGACAGGGCCTCTGAACACTGAAGCTTTCTTT
TRBV7-8	TRBJ1-3	.	.	CASSLGPLGNTIYF	TGTGCCAGCAGCTTAGGGCCACTCGGAAACACCATATATTTT
TRBV29-1	TRBJ1-2	.	.	CSVEARKDNYGYTF	TGCAGCGTTGAAGCCAGAAAAGATAACTATGGCTACACCTTC
TRBV11-2	TRBJ2-7	.	.	CASGGSYEQYF	TGTGCCAGCGGCGGGTCCTACGAGCAGTACTTC
TRBV12-3/TRBV12-4	TRBJ1-1	.	.	CASSPRGPEAFF	TGTGCCAGCAGTCCCCGGGGCCCTGAAGCTTTCTTT
TRBV6-5	TRBJ2-5	TRBD2	.	CASSYSSGVETQYF	TGTGCCAGCAGTTACTCCAGCGGGGTCGAGACCCAGTACTTC
TRBV10-1	TRBJ1-1	TRBD1	.	CASSEAGTGGLTAFF	TGCGCCAGCAGTGAGGCAGGGACAGGGGGCCTTACGGCTTTCTTT
TRBV2	TRBJ1-5	.	.	CASSSQGYQPQHF	TGTGCCAGCAGTTCCCAGGGGTATCAGCCCCAGCATTTT
TRBV6-5	TRBJ1-1	.	.	CASSSRGTEAFF	TGTGCCAGCAGTAGCCGGGGCACTGAAGCTTTCTTT
TRBV3-1/TRBV3-2	TRBJ1-1	TRBD1	.	CASSQDRGGRAFF	TGTGCCAGCAGCCAAGACAGGGGGGGAAGGGCTTTCTTT
TRBV5-1	TRBJ2-5	.	.	CASSLGSAGNKETQYF	TGCGCCAGCAGCTTGGGGTCGGCGGGGAATAAAGAGACCCAGTACTTC
TRBV7-2	TRBJ2-3	.	.	CASEEGGSSTDTQYF	TGTGCCAGTGAGGAAGGGGGGTCTAGCACAGATACGCAGTATTTT
TRBV4-3	TRBJ2-1	.	.	CASSPDPQGYNEQFF	TGCGCCAGCAGCCCTGACCCCCAGGGGTACAATGAGCAGTTCTTC
TRBV3-1/TRBV3-2	TRBJ1-5	.	once	CASSFGGSNQPQHF	TGTGCCAGCAGCTTCGGCGGGAGCAATCAGCCCCAGCATTTT
TRBV28	TRBJ2-7	TRBD1	.	CASSPTFPGQGISTYEQYF	TGTGCCAGCAGTCCCACATTTCCTGGACAGGGAATTTCAACCTACGAGCAGTACTTC
TRBV6-5	TRBJ1-2	TRBD1	.	CASRRITGGYGYTF	TGTGCCAGCAGACGGATAACAGGGGGCTATGGCTACACCTTC
TRBV7-8	TRBJ2-1	.	many	CASSLASVYNEQFF	TGTGCCAGCAGCTTAGCTTCTGTTTACAATGAGCAGTTCTTC